The entry below describes one T cell receptor (beta chain). What it binds is unknown. Sequencing was performed with immunoSEQ multiplex PCR; in TCRdb, only in-frame clones are kept and a portion is missing. The sample carries some 24,000 clones, about three quarters recorded once. These data belong to a study of vaccination effects on CD4 cells after COVID-19. Study context: Following the second dose by a median of 72 days, the post-vaccine samples were obtained.

Before sequencing took place, the ViraFEST assay used viral peptide pools to expand antigen-specific CD4+ T cells. Upon completion of roughly ten days in culture, CD4+ T cells were isolated. All study participants received two doses of BNT162b2 or mRNA-1273 vaccine. J gave up 2 bases and V 4 bases, and 3 bases lay outside the gene matches. This CDR3 spans 14 amino acids. Per germline, CDR1 SGHKS and CDR2 YYEKEE (reference sequence). The clonotype was recovered from a human donor who received a COVID-19 vaccine. This specimen consisted of CD4+ T cells from PBMCs cultured with HCoV-NL63 spike peptides, obtained after COVID-19 vaccination. The V call is TRBV5-5, the J call TRBJ1-3; 7 nucleotides agree with TRBD1. The DNA of the CDR3 is TGTGCCAGCAGCGTGCAGGGGGCTGGAAACACCATATATTTT. This sequence encodes CASSVQGAGNTIYF. Combining the CDR3 with reference TRBV5-5 and TRBJ1-3 gives the whole variable domain DAGVTQSPTHLIKTRGQQVTLRCSPISGHKSVSWYQQVLGQGPQFIFQYYEKEERGRGNFPDRFSARQFPNYSSELNVNALLLGDSALYLCASSVQGAGNTIYFGEGSWLTVV.